This TCR beta chain was obtained from a study of blood T cell repertoires in COVID-19. The CDR3 consists of 14 residues. With 5 bases removed from V and 7 bases from J, the gap between germline ends came to 17 bases. From germline, CDR1 is LNHDA and CDR2 SQIVND (reference sequence). Sequencing used immunoSEQ multiplex PCR; TCRdb keeps in-frame clones, though not all of them. The sample has 200,000 to 300,000 clones; approximately 86% are singletons. The genes are TRBV19 and TRBJ1-2, with D possibly matching TRBD1 (5 bases). This clonotype was obtained from an older woman with active or convalescent COVID-19. The sequencing sample was made of peripheral blood. CDR3: CASSPTTGPSGYTF. The CDR3 nucleotides are TGTGCCAGTAGTCCCACCACAGGACCCAGTGGCTACACCTTC.